This T cell receptor beta chain was captured by sequencing in a study of neurological immune-mediated disorders. The CDR3 is 13 amino acids. CDR1 SQVTM and CDR2 ANQGSEA come from the germline V gene. V was pared by 5 bases and J by 4 bases, with 2 bases of the junction left unmatched. Time point reported: longitudinal time-point 1 (baseline). Unsorted libraries were prepared from 2 million PBMCs that had been stored at -80 C. By 5'RACE with 10-nucleotide random UMIs, the cDNA was made. In every sequencing run, more than 170 million TCR-beta sequences were generated from 15-18 subjects. Each CDR3 protein is one row after TCRdb ran MiXCR on the 5' RACE reads. The table has some 54,000 distinct CDR3 sequences, around 11% seen once. Regarding the study as a whole: The level of TCR clonal expansion was highest in patients with HTLV-1-associated myelopathy and lowest in multiple sclerosis, where it fell below the level seen in healthy controls.

This clonotype was found many times. Its target is not known. The clonotype originates from a male donor with HTLV-1-associated myelopathy (HAM/TSP). The sample consisted of PBMCs. The V call is TRBV29-1, the J call TRBJ1-5; 10 bases fit TRBD1. CDR3 in amino acids: CSVKGQGNQPQHF. The CDR3 bases are TGCAGCGTTAAGGGACAGGGGAATCAGCCCCAGCATTTT.